This T cell receptor (beta chain) was documented in a study of identical twins (dated by TCRdb to 2016 to 2017). Background for the entire study: The study deep-sequenced TCR alpha and beta repertoires from monozygotic twins, unrelated adults of various ages and cord blood to test whether fetal clonotypes persist. To rule out contamination, replicate twin experiments were performed at different times with different library preparation protocols. What the study reported, not specific to this receptor: Out-of-frame TCR alpha sequences shared between twins showed an excess of low generation-probability sequences compared with coincidental sharing between unrelated individuals. Because the same donors could not be followed over many years, the conclusions depended on cross-sectional statistical analysis. The excess sharing between twins in beta out-of-frame sequences was weaker because fewer shared sequences reduced the signal-to-noise ratio. Invariant T cells such as MAIT and iNKT could partly confound zero-insertion analyses, although diverse VJ usage argued against such confounding for most clonotypes. Fewer insertions were carried by abundant cord blood beta clonotypes, a similar but weaker trend appeared in young adult naive repertoires, and no such trend appeared in memory repertoires. In monozygotic twins, out-of-frame TCR alpha sharing was systematically underestimated by recombination models, although the models agreed with sharing between unrelated individuals.

Taken from cysteine to phenylalanine, the CDR3 has 14 residues. Of all the DNA, just the CDR3 is kept, 42 bases in frame from base 1. The germline V gene (reference sequence) provides CDR1 SEHNR and CDR2 FQNEAQ. Relative to germline, V is 5 bases shorter and J is 5 bases shorter, with 15 bases between their ends. Every donor in the study was a healthy Caucasian. Three pairs of female monozygotic twins, all aged about 18 to 29 years, made up the twin cohort. Using Miltenyi CD45RO+ enrichment and human naive T-cell isolation kits, memory (CD45RO+) and naive T cells were isolated from PBMC. In its sample, this clonotype was seen a few times. Its antigen remains undetermined. No clone much larger than this one lies a single base away; base qualities are absent. The method behind the library was 5' RACE. Sequenced on an Illumina HiSeq 2000. Template switching introduced a universal primer binding site; the final cDNA contained a unique molecular identifier, enabling accurate counting of TCR cDNA molecules. Specific primers in the conserved constant-segment region were used to synthesize first-strand cDNA for the TCR alpha and beta chains. Each cDNA library was double barcoded, with a SMART-Mk sample barcode plus Illumina barcodes, to control for contamination. TruSeq adapter sequences along with Illumina sample barcodes were introduced in two successive PCR steps. The TCR alpha and beta cDNA libraries were sequenced on the Illumina HiSeq platform using custom primers. The study's own analysis went as follows. MiGEC was used to process raw reads and extract unique molecular identifiers, and MiXCR was used to find CDR3 positions. For each individual, recombination models were inferred using an EM algorithm with the repgenHMM and IGoR tools. The tcR package in R was used for shared clonotype analysis, with sharing normalized by the product of cloneset sizes. To study raw recombination free of thymic and clonal selection effects, out-of-frame nonproductive sequences were analyzed. TCRdb trimmed the raw reads at Q25, called clones with MiXCR and kept productive beta chains. A single entry per CDR3 protein holds the most common genes and DNA from its merged rows. Clone size and V and J calls follow TCRdb, not the original study. The sample table lists under 250,000 distinct CDR3 sequences, over 9.5% of them with a count of one. Clones ranked in the top ten supply roughly 4% of the sample.

This sample was also put to use in a study of yellow fever vaccine responses in identical twins. The second study reports: According to the authors, in identical twins the way T cells responded to vaccination appeared partly convergent and partly personalized. In the study, vaccine-responding T cell clones were precisely tracked in identical twins.

Recombination connected TRBV7-9 to TRBJ1-1; the D gene is perhaps TRBD1, on 6 matching bases. The clonotype was recovered from a woman in her late teens or twenties in good health. The sample taken for sequencing was memory (CD45RO+) T cells sorted from blood. This specimen's cell subset or site label, interpreted: CD45RO+ enriched T cells. Here the CDR3 is given as CASSEQGSVTEAFF. The nucleotide sequence reads as follows: TGTGCCAGCAGCGAACAGGGTTCAGTAACTGAAGCTTTCTTT.